In its sample, the clone carrying this T cell receptor beta chain was seen once. What it binds is unknown. Clones were sequenced by immunoSEQ multiplex PCR, and TCRdb holds only the in-frame ones, with some missing. This table holds tens of thousands of clones, 90% found once. These data originate in a study of OX40 agonist ivuxolimab in advanced cancers. Across the study: Patients received ivuxolimab, an agonistic anti-OX40 (CD134) antibody. Three patients had partial responses: one hepatocellular carcinoma, two cutaneous melanoma. Regarding the study as a whole: Clonal expansion was among the lowest in partial responders at 0.1-3.0 mg/kg, especially CD8+.

Sequencing was performed on CD4+ or CD8+ T cells sorted from blood, taken in a trial of the OX40 agonist ivuxolimab. The TCR sequence derives from an adult with an advanced solid tumor such as melanoma, head and neck, liver or kidney cancer.

As DNA, the CDR3 is TGTGCCAGCAGCTTTATTTCTAGCACAGATACGCAGTATTTT. This codes for CASSFISSTDTQYF. This chain joins TRBV7-8 and TRBJ2-3; no firm D call. This CDR3 contains 14 residues. V lost 3 bases to trimming and J lost 0 bases, with 7 bases between them. Germline-derived CDR1 and CDR2 are SGHVS and FQNEAQ.